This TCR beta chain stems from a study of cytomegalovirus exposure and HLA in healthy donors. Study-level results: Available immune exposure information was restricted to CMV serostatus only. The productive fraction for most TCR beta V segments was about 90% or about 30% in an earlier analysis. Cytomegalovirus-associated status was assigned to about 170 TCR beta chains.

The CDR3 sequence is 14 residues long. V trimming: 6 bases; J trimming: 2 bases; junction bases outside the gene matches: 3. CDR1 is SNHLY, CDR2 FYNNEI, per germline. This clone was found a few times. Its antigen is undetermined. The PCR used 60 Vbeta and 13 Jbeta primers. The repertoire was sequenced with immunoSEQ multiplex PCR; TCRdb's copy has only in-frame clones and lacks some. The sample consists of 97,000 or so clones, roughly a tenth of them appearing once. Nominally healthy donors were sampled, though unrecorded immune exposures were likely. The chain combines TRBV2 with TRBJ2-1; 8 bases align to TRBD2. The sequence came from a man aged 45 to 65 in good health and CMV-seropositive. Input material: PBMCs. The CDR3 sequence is CASRRLATYNEQFF. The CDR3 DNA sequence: TGTGCCAGCAGACGACTAGCGACCTACAATGAGCAGTTCTTC.